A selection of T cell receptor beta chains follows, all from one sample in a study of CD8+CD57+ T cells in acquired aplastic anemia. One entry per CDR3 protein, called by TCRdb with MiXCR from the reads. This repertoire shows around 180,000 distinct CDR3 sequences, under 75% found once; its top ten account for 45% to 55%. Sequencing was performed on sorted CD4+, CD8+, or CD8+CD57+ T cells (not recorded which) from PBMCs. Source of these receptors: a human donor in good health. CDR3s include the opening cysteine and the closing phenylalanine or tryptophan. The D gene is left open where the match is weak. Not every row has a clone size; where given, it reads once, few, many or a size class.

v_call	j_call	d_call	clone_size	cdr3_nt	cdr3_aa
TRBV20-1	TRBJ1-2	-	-	TGCAGTGCCGATTGGACAACTGGCTACACCTTC	CSADWTTGYTF
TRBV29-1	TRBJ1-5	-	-	TGCAGCCTCGCTCAAAGACCTAATCAGCCCCAGCATTTT	CSLAQRPNQPQHF
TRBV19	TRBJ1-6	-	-	TGTGCCAGTAGAGACCGGGGGGAACTGGGTTCACCCCTCCACTTT	CASRDRGELGSPLHF
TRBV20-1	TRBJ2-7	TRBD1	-	TGCAGTGCTACCCACACCCGGACAGGGGGCTACGAGCAGTACTTC	CSATHTRTGGYEQYF
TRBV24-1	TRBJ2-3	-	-	TGTGCCAGAACAGGGAGCACAGATACGCAGTATTTT	CARTGSTDTQYF
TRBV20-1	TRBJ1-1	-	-	TGCAGTGCCTCGACAATTCCCACTGAAGCTTTCTTT	CSASTIPTEAFF
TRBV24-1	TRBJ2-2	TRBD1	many	TGTGCCACCGGGACAGCGAACACCGGGGAGCTGTTTTTT	CATGTANTGELFF
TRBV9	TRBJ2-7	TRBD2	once	TGTGCCAGCAGCGGGGGGGGGGGTCTAGCGGTCCACGAGCAGTACTTC	CASSGGGGLAVHEQYF
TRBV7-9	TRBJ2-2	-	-	TGTGCCAGCAGCTTAATACTACCCGGGGAGCTGTTTTTT	CASSLILPGELFF
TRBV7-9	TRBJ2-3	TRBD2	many	TGTGCCAGCAGCTTAGGCTCTAGCGGGAACACAGATACGCAGTATTTT	CASSLGSSGNTDTQYF
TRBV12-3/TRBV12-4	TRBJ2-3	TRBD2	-	TGTGCCAGCAGTTTGGGCGGGGGTACCACAGATACGCAGTATTTT	CASSLGGGTTDTQYF
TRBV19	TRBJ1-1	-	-	TGTGCCAGTATCCCCCGGGACGGCGAACAAGAAGCTTTCTTT	CASIPRDGEQEAFF
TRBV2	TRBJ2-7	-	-	TGTGCCAGCACGGGGGGGACAGGGTCCTACGAGCAGTACTTC	CASTGGTGSYEQYF
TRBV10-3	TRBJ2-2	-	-	TGTGCCATCTACCGGACAGACATTAACACCGGGGAGCTGTTTTTT	CAIYRTDINTGELFF
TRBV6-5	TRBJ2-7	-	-	TGTGCCAGCAGCTCTGGACGGAATACCTACGAGCAGTACTTC	CASSSGRNTYEQYF
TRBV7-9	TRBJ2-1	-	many	TGTGCCAGCAGCTTCCAGAGCTCCTACAATGAGCAGTTCTTC	CASSFQSSYNEQFF
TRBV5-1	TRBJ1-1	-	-	TGCGCCAGCAGCTTGGTTGGGTACCCTAGCACTGAAGCTTTCTTT	CASSLVGYPSTEAFF
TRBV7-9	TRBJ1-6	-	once	TGTGCCAGCAGTCCACAGGGTTATAATTCACCCCTCCACTTT	CASSPQGYNSPLHF
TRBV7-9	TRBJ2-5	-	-	TGTGCCAGCAGCTCCGGGAACGTAGAGACCCAGTACTTC	CASSSGNVETQYF
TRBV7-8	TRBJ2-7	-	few	TGTGCCAGCAGCTTAGGGCGGGGTGCCTACGAGCAGTACTTC	CASSLGRGAYEQYF
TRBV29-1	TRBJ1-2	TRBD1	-	TGCAGCGTTGACCAGGGGGACTATGGCTACACCTTC	CSVDQGDYGYTF
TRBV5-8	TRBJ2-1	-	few	TGTGCCAGCAGCTACCAGGGGACGAACAATGAGCAGTTCTTC	CASSYQGTNNEQFF
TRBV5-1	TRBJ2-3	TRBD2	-	TGCGCCAGCAGCATGTCTAGGCGGGGGAATACGCAGTATTTT	CASSMSRRGNTQYF
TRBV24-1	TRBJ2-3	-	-	TGCGCCACCAGTGACCCCCTCGTCTCGGATACGCAGTATTTT	CATSDPLVSDTQYF
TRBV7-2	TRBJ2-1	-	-	TGTGCCAGCAGCTTAGTCCGGGGGAATGAGCAGTTCTTC	CASSLVRGNEQFF
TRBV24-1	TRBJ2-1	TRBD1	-	TGTGCCACCGGACAGGGACCGGATGAGCAGTTCTTC	CATGQGPDEQFF
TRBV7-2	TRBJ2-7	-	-	TGTGCCAGCAGCTCAGGACAGTACTACGAGCAGTACTTC	CASSSGQYYEQYF
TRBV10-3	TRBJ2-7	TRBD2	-	TGTGCCATCAGCGGGGGGACGTCGGTTGGGCAGTACTTC	CAISGGTSVGQYF
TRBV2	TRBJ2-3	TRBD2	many	TGTGCCAGCATGGGACTAGCGGGAGCCGGGGAATTGACAGATACGCAGTATTTT	CASMGLAGAGELTDTQYF
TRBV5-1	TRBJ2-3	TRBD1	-	TGCGCCAGCAGCCGGGGACAGGGGGTAACCGCTAGCACAGATACGCAGTATTTT	CASSRGQGVTASTDTQYF
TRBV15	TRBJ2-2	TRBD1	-	TGTGCCTCGGGACAGGGGCGAGCCGGGGAGCTGTTTTTT	CASGQGRAGELFF
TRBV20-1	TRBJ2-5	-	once	TGCTGTGCTAGGGTAGTTAGTGGTGAGACCCAGTACTTC	CCARVVSGETQYF
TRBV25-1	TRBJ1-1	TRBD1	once	TGTGCCAGCAGTGAATACGACAGGGGAAAAGCTTTCTTT	CASSEYDRGKAFF
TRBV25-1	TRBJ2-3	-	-	TGTGCCAGCAGTTCTGGAATAGCTACGCAGTATTTT	CASSSGIATQYF
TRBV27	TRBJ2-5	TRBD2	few	TGTGCCAGCAGCCCTAGACTAGCGGGAGAAGAGACCCAGTACTTC	CASSPRLAGEETQYF
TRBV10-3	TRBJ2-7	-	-	TGTGCCATCAGTGGTACTGCGGTCGGAGTTGGGGAGCAGTACTTC	CAISGTAVGVGEQYF
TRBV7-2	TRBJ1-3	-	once	TGTGCCAGCAGCCCATCGTGGTACACCATATATTTT	CASSPSWYTIYF
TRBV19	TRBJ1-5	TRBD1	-	TGTGCCAGTAGTACGCCGGGACAGAATTTCAATCAGCCCCAGCATTTT	CASSTPGQNFNQPQHF
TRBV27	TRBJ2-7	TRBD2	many	TGTGCCAGCAGTTTGGCTAGCGGCTCCTACGAGCAGTACTTC	CASSLASGSYEQYF
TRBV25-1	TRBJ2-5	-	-	TGTGCCAGCAGTGAATGGGGCAGGGTGGGGACGGGCCAGTACTTC	CASSEWGRVGTGQYF
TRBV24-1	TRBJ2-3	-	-	TGTGCCACCAGTGGCAGTAGCGACATCACAGATACGCAGTATTTT	CATSGSSDITDTQYF
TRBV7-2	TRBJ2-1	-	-	TGTGCCAGCAGCTTTCATGATGAGCAGTTCTTC	CASSFHDEQFF
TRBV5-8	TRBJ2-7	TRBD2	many	TGTGCCAGCATCGGGGGGAGAGGCCACCCGATCTCCTACGAGCAGTACTTC	CASIGGRGHPISYEQYF
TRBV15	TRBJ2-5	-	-	TGTGCCACCAGTACTCCGGGGGGCTTGAAAGAGACCCAGTACTTC	CATSTPGGLKETQYF
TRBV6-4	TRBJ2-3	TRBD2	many	TGTGCCAGCGCTTTAGCGGGAGGGCGCACAGATACGCAGTATTTT	CASALAGGRTDTQYF
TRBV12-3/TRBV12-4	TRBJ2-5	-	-	TGTGCCAGCAGCGGGGACATGGTTCCGTACTTC	CASSGDMVPYF
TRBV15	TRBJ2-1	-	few	TGTGCCACCAGCAGAGATTCAGGGGACCACACCAATGAGCAGTTCTTC	CATSRDSGDHTNEQFF
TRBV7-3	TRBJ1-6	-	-	TGTGCCAGCAGCCCCGAAGGGTCTAACGGACGTTCACCCCTCCACTTT	CASSPEGSNGRSPLHF
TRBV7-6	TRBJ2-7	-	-	TGTGCCAGCAGCTTGAGCGGACCTGAGACCTACGAGCAGTACTTC	CASSLSGPETYEQYF
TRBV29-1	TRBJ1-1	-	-	TGCAGCGTTGAATCGGGGGCTCGGAACACTGAAGCTTTCTTT	CSVESGARNTEAFF
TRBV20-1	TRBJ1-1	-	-	TGCAGTGCTAGAGGGGCCAAGGGGGACACTGAAGCTTTCTTT	CSARGAKGDTEAFF
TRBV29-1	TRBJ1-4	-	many	TGCAGCGTTGAATGGGGGTTCGGTGAAAAACTGTTTTTT	CSVEWGFGEKLFF
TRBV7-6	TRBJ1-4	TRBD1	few	TGTGCCAGCAGCTTAGCTCCGAATGAGGGACAGTTCTATTTT	CASSLAPNEGQFYF